This TCR beta chain was documented in a study of shared clonotypes between healthy human individuals. The CDR3 has 15 residues. V gave up 3 bases and J gave up 4 bases; unmatched junction bases: 6. The germline V gene encodes CDR1 KGHSH and CDR2 LQKENI. Naive CD8 cells were CD45RO-negative, positively selected for CCR7, excluding terminally differentiated effector memory CD45RA+ cells. TCRdb's copy holds only in-frame clones and misses some; the assay was immunoSEQ multiplex PCR. There are 2 million to 2.5 million clones in the sample; over 85% occur only once, and roughly 1.1% lies in the top ten. This receptor was taken from a man between 18 and 35 years old in good health. V usage is TRBV18 and J usage is TRBJ2-7, with 10 bases identical to TRBD2. Material: naive CD8+ T cells sorted from blood. This CDR3 is CASSPQRGGQYEQYF. In DNA form, the CDR3 reads TGTGCCAGCTCACCCCAGCGGGGGGGCCAATACGAGCAGTACTTC.